This T cell receptor (beta chain) was sequenced during a study of blood T cell repertoires in COVID-19. Study-wide background: Spain, Italy and the United States supplied samples that represented acute and convalescent COVID-19. Sample material is recorded as cDNA or gDNA derived from T cells, B-cell-depleted T cells, or PBMCs.

Germline V gene sequence: CDR1 MNHEY, CDR2 SVGAGI. This CDR3 contains 15 residues. This clone was recorded many times. At one of its ends the junction is not consistent with the germline gene, which may arise from a read error. Authors' data handling: Amplification with reference gene primers provided the estimates of nucleated cell counts. Data came from immunoSEQ multiplex PCR; TCRdb stores just in-frame clones and leaves some out. D and trimming were read from the DNA, whereas the V and J calls and clone size are those reported in that table. This table holds some 88,000 clones, 85% found once. The V and J genes are TRBV6-5 and TRBJ1-5, with TRBD1 as a possible D gene (5 bases). The TCR comes from a man in his fifties or sixties with acute or convalescent COVID-19. The sample consisted of peripheral blood. DNA for the CDR3: TGTGCCAGCATTTACAGGACTAATAGCAATCAGCCCCAGCATTTT. Protein: CASIYRTNSNQPQHF.